This T cell receptor (beta chain) is drawn from a study of beta chain features in type 1 diabetes. The isolated RNA, all of it, was reverse transcribed, so expressed TCRB transcripts were what got sequenced. Here immunoSEQ multiplex PCR was the method, and the copy in TCRdb shows in-frame clones only, minus some. In the table there are 300,000 or so clones, around 7.6% of which are singletons. This clone was detected a few times. What it binds is not known. Study outcomes and limitations: Any PCR bias toward short templates would affect both groups alike.

The material sequenced was central memory CD4+ T cells from blood. This TCR came from a woman aged 18-29 years in good health.

CDR3 DNA: TGCAGCGTTACATCCCCTAAAGGGGCAGTCTCCTACGAGCAGTACTTC. Translated: CSVTSPKGAVSYEQYF. The chain employs TRBV29-1 and TRBJ2-7; TRBD1 is a possible D gene (5 bases). The CDR3 has 16 residues. The germline V and J ends were trimmed by 5 bases and 0 bases, with 20 bases remaining between them. The V gene's germline CDR1 is SQVTM and CDR2 ANQGSEA.